The 18 T cell receptor beta chains listed next were all sequenced from one sample in a study of technical replicates of blood from four donors. Generated by immunoSEQ multiplex PCR, the TCRdb table keeps only in-frame clones and is missing some. The data contain about 50,000 clones, about 96% of them singletons. Sequencing was performed on T cells isolated from PBMCs. The receptor source for this set is a human donor in good health.

This chain connects TRBV11-3 to TRBJ1-1, with D possibly being TRBD1 (6 bases). The CDR3 length is 14 residues. V was shortened by 0 bases and J by 5 bases, with 10 bases between the two germline ends. Germline CDR1 is SGHNT and CDR2 is YENEEA. The DNA of the CDR3 is TGTGCCAGCAGCTTAGATGACCAGGGGACTGAAGCTTTCTTT. This encodes CASSLDDQGTEAFF. The full variable domain, in which reference TRBV11-3 and TRBJ1-1 provide the parts outside the CDR3, is EAGVVQSPRYKIIEKKQPVAFWCNPISGHNTLYWYLQNLGQGPELLIRYENEEAVDDSQLPKDRFSAERLKGVDSTLKIQPAELGDSAVYLCASSLDDQGTEAFFGQGTRLTVV.

This clone was detected once. J is TRBJ2-1 and V is TRBV4-1, with 10 bases lining up with TRBD2. The CDR3 is made up of 17 amino acids. The germline V gene has CDR1 MGHRA and CDR2 YSYEKL. After removal of 0 bases from V and 7 bases from J, the junction contained 9 bases not matched to a gene. In DNA, the CDR3 is TGCGCCAGCAGCCAAGAGCCCCAGCGGGAGGGCCAGAATGAGCAGTTCTTC. Its protein is CASSQEPQREGQNEQFF.

J is TRBJ2-4 and V is TRBV28; 7 bases are shared with TRBD1. Trimming took 1 base from V and 3 from J; bases not matched to a gene: 9. This CDR3 spans 17 amino acids. Germline assignment: CDR1 MDHEN and CDR2 SYDVKM. CDR3 in amino acids: CASSLSPGQIFKNIQYF. CDR3 sequence (DNA): TGTGCCAGCAGTTTATCCCCGGGACAGATTTTCAAAAACATTCAGTACTTC. The entire variable domain, with the rest obtained from reference TRBV28 and TRBJ2-4, is as follows: DVKVTQSSRYLVKRTGEKVFLECVQDMDHENMFWYRQDPGLGLRLIYFSYDVKMKEKGDIPEGYSVSREKKERFSLILESASTNQTSMYLCASSLSPGQIFKNIQYFGAGTRLSVL.

This clone was seen only a few times. This chain joins TRBV6-1 and TRBJ1-5; D gene unclear. The germline V and J ends were trimmed by 8 bases and 2 bases, with 13 bases remaining between them. Germline V CDR1 and CDR2: MNHNS, SASEGT. The CDR3 extends over 14 amino acids. CDR3 in amino acids: CASQEGQGNQPQHF. In DNA form, the CDR3 reads TGTGCCAGCCAAGAGGGCCAGGGCAATCAGCCCCAGCATTTT.

J is TRBJ2-7 and V is TRBV5-6; perhaps TRBD1 as D (5 bases). Germline CDR1 and CDR2: SGHDT and YYEEEE. CDR3 length equals 13 residues. The V and J ends lost 5 bases and 2 bases respectively, with 11 bases between them. CDR3 DNA: TGTGCCAGCAGTTATGACAGTACCTACGAGCAGTACTTC. Its translation is CASSYDSTYEQYF.

DNA for the CDR3: TGTGCCAGCAGTGAACCAGGGCGGCCCCAGCATTTT. Its protein is CASSEPGRPQHF. V gene TRBV6-1 combines with J gene TRBJ1-5, with a weak D call TRBD1 (5 bases). The CDR3 has 12 residues. V lost 2 bases and J 9 bases, leaving 8 bases between the germline ends. Germline-derived CDR1 and CDR2 are MNHNS and SASEGT.

This chain joins TRBV19 and TRBJ1-2, with a tentative D call TRBD1 (6 bases). The V gene's germline CDR1 is LNHDA and CDR2 SQIVND (reference sequence). V lost 7 bases to trimming and J lost 7 bases, with 16 bases between them. The CDR3 is made up of 13 amino acids. CDR3 protein: CASIRQQGVGYTF. The CDR3 DNA reads as TGTGCCAGTATTAGGCAACAGGGAGTTGGCTACACCTTC.

The DNA for the CDR3 is TGTGCCAGTAGTATTACCAGCGACACTGAAGCTTTCTTT. Protein product: CASSITSDTEAFF. The chain employs TRBV19 and TRBJ1-1; D not certain. This CDR3 region has 13 residues. Trimming shortened V by 3 bases and J by 3 bases, and 8 bases separated the two germline ends. Germline V gene sequence: CDR1 LNHDA, CDR2 SQIVND (reference sequence).

The chain has TRBV7-8 and TRBJ2-7; 8 bases match TRBD2. Germline V gene data show CDR1 as SGHVS and CDR2 as FQNEAQ. The V gene end was trimmed by 5 bases and the J gene end by 3 bases; junction bases not matched to a gene: 9. The CDR3 runs 15 residues. CDR3 amino acids: CASSKSGSMFYEQYF. The DNA of the CDR3 is TGTGCCAGCAGCAAAAGCGGGAGTATGTTCTACGAGCAGTACTTC.

The chain recombines TRBV18 with TRBJ1-1; TRBD1 matches at 9 bases. V was clipped by 3 bases and J by 0 bases; unmatched bases: 5. The length of the CDR3 is 16 residues. The germline V gene has CDR1 KGHSH and CDR2 LQKENI. The CDR3 protein is CASSPWTGAVNTEAFF. The CDR3 DNA follows: TGTGCCAGCTCACCCTGGACAGGGGCGGTGAACACTGAAGCTTTCTTT.

The chain has TRBV28 and TRBJ1-2; no reliable D call. With 5 bases removed from V and 8 bases from J, the gap between germline ends came to 15 bases. The CDR3 spans 13 residues. Looked up from germline, CDR1 is MDHEN and CDR2 is SYDVKM. The DNA of the CDR3 is TGTGCCAGCAGTCGGGGTAACCCTTGGGGCTACACCTTC. Protein sequence: CASSRGNPWGYTF.

CDR3 sequence: CASSLDTPLVGEQFF. Here the CDR3 DNA reads TGTGCCAGTAGTCTCGACACTCCCCTCGTTGGTGAGCAGTTCTTC. V gene TRBV19 combines with J gene TRBJ2-1; no clear D. The germline V and J ends were trimmed by 5 bases and 9 bases, with 20 bases remaining between them. The CDR3 runs 15 residues. Germline V gene sequence: CDR1 LNHDA, CDR2 SQIVND (reference sequence). Full variable domain (missing parts from reference TRBV19 and TRBJ2-1): DGGITQSPKYLFRKEGQNVTLSCEQNLNHDAMYWYRQDPGQGLRLIYYSQIVNDFQKGDIAEGYSVSREKKESFPLTVTSAQKNPTAFYLCASSLDTPLVGEQFFGPGTRLTVL.

The rearrangement joins TRBV14 to TRBJ1-2, with D unclear. The CDR3 is 13 residues long. CDR1 and CDR2 from the germline V gene are SGHDN and FVKESK. Trimming cost V 2 bases and J 8 bases, with 12 bases left between them. CDR3 loop: CASSQPPTRGYTF. DNA for the CDR3: TGTGCCAGCAGCCAACCACCGACAAGGGGCTACACCTTC.

DNA for the CDR3: TGTGCCAGCAGCTTGGACCCCCGGGACTGCCTTTTCAAAGAAGCTTTCTTT. This codes for CASSLDPRDCLFKEAFF. The genes are TRBV5-7 and TRBJ1-1; D possibly corresponds to TRBD1 (5 bases). TRBV5-7 is an open reading frame whose function is uncertain. The CDR3 has 17 residues. Trimming removed 0 bases at V and 8 bases at J, with 23 bases between.

The J gene is TRBJ1-1, the V gene TRBV25-1; D ambiguous. Looked up from germline, CDR1 is MGHDK and CDR2 is SYGVNS. V lost 8 bases, J lost 5 bases, and 15 bases lay in between. This CDR3 is 13 amino acids long. The CDR3 loop is CASAREGRTEAFF. The CDR3 DNA follows: TGTGCCAGCGCCCGTGAGGGTCGGACTGAAGCTTTCTTT.

This chain joins TRBV10-1 and TRBJ2-1; unclear D gene. This CDR3 is built from 17 residues. Between the trimmed V and J ends, which lost 0 bases and 0 bases, there was a span of 12 bases. CDR1 and CDR2 (germline): WNHNN, SYGVQD (reference sequence). This chain's CDR3 is CASSESRRSGSYNEQFF. CDR3 coding DNA: TGCGCCAGCAGTGAGTCTCGACGGTCGGGCTCCTACAATGAGCAGTTCTTC.

This clone was seen just once. The chain uses TRBV9 and TRBJ1-1, with D perhaps TRBD1 (6 bases). CDR1 SGDLS and CDR2 YYNGEE come from the germline V gene. V shed 2 bases and J shed 0 bases, with 14 bases lying between them. The CDR3 contains 16 residues. In DNA form, the CDR3 reads TGTGCCAGCAGCGTTGCATGGGGGCCCATGAACACTGAAGCTTTCTTT. Its translation: CASSVAWGPMNTEAFF.

The genes are TRBV5-4 and TRBJ2-1; D uncertain. This CDR3 spans 15 amino acids. Germline CDR1 reads SGHNT; CDR2 reads YYREEE (reference sequence). V was trimmed by 0 bases and J by 7 bases, leaving 14 bases between them. In nucleotides, the CDR3 is TGTGCCAGCAGCTTGGGGGCTCCTTCCTCGAATGAGCAGTTCTTC. Its translation is CASSLGAPSSNEQFF. Supplemented by reference TRBV5-4 and TRBJ2-1, the full variable domain reads ETGVTQSPTHLIKTRGQQVTLRCSSQSGHNTVSWYQQALGQGPQFIFQYYREEENGRGNFPPRFSGLQFPNYSSELNVNALELDDSALYLCASSLGAPSSNEQFFGPGTRLTVL.